The entry below gives a single T cell receptor beta chain sequence along with its context. The antigen is unknown. A read error may account for a junction end that differs from germline. This sample stems from a study of cytomegalovirus exposure and HLA in healthy donors. There are 14 residues in the CDR3. Germline V gene sequence: CDR1 SSHAT, CDR2 FNYEAQ (reference sequence). Study-wide points: Productive rates of about 90% or about 30% were seen for most TCR beta V segments in an earlier analysis. In a later analysis, specific HLA alleles were associated with under 20,000 TCR beta sequences at a 0.05 false discovery rate.

The PCR contained 60 Vbeta and 13 Jbeta primers. Measured with immunoSEQ multiplex PCR; TCRdb has only the in-frame clones, and not every one. The sample includes roughly 160,000 clones, approximately 84% seen only once; the top ten take under 1.1%. This clonotype originated in a man aged 25 to 45 in good health and CMV-seronegative. This rearrangement joins TRBV7-7 to TRBJ2-2; D ambiguous. The specimen was PBMCs. Written as DNA, the CDR3 is TGTGCTAGCAGCTTAGATCGTAACACCGGGGAGCTGTTTTTT. This codes for CASSLDRNTGELFF.